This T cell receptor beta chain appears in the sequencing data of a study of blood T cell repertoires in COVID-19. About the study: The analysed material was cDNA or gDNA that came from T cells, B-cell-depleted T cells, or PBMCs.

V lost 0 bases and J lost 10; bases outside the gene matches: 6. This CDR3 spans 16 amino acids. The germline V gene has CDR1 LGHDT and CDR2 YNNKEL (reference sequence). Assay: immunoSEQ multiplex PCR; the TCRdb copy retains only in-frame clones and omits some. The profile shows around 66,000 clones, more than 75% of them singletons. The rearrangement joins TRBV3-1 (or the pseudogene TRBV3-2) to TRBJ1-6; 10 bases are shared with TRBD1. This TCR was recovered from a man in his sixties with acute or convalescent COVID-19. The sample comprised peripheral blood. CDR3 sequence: CASSQDRGTGESPLHF. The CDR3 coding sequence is TGTGCCAGCAGCCAAGATAGGGGGACAGGGGAATCACCCCTCCACTTT.